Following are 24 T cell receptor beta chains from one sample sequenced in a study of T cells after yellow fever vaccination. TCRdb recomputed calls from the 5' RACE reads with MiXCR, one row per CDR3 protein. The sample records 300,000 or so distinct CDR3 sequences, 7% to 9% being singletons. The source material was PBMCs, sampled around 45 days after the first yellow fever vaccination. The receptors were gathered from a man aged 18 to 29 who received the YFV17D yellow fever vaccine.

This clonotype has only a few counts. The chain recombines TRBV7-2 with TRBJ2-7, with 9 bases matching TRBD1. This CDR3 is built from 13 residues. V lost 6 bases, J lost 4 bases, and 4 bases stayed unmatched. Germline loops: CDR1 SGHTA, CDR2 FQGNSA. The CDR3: CASRRQGEYEQYV. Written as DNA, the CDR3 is TGTGCCAGCAGGAGACAGGGGGAATACGAGCAGTACGTC.

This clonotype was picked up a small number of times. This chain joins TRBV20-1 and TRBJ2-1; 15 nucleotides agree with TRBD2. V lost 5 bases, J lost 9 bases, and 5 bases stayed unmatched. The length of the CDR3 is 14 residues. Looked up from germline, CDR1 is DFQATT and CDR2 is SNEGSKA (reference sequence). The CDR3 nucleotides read TGCAGTGCTGGACTAGCGGGGGGGCCTAGTGAGCAGTTCTTC. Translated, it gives CSAGLAGGPSEQFF.

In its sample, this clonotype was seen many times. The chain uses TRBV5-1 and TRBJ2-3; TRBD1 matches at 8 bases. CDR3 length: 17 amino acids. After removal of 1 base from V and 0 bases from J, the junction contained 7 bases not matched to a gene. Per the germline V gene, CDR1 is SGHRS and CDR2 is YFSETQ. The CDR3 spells CASSLITGGFSTDTQYF. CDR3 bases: TGCGCCAGCAGCTTGATAACAGGGGGATTTAGCACAGATACGCAGTATTTT.

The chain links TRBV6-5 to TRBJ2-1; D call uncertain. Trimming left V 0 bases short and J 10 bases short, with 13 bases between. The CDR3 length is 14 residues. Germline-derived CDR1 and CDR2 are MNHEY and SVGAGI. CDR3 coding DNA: TGTGCCAGCAGTTACTCGAATCGCCAAGGGGAGCAGTTCTTC. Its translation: CASSYSNRQGEQFF.

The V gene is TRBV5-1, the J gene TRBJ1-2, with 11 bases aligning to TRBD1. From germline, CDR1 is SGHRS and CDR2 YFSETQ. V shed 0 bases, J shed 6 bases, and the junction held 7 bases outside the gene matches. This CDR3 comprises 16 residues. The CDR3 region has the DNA TGCGCCAGCAGCTTGGCGGTCCGGACAGGGGGCGATGGCTACACCTTC. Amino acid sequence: CASSLAVRTGGDGYTF.

The CDR3 DNA is TGCGCCAGCAGCTTGAGGGGGACAGGGCAGGCCAAAAACATTCAGTACTTC. The encoded protein is CASSLRGTGQAKNIQYF. The chain combines TRBV5-1 with TRBJ2-4, with TRBD1 identical over 9 bases. The CDR3 loop spans 17 amino acids. The V segment lost 1 base and the J segment 1 base; nucleotides outside the gene matches: 6. The germline CDR1 and CDR2 sequences are SGHRS and YFSETQ.

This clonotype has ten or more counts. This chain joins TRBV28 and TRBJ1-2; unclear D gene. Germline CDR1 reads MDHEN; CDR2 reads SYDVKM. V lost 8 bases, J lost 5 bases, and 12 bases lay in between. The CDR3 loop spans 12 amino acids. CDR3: CASSISFYGYTF. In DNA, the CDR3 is TGTGCCAGCTCGATCAGCTTTTATGGCTACACCTTC.

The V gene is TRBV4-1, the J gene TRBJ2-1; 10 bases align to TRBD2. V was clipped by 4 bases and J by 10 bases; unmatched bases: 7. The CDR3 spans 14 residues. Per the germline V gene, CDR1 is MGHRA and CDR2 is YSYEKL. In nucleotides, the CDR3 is TGCGCCAGCAGCCTGAGGACTAGCGGAGCCGAGCAGTTCTTC. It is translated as CASSLRTSGAEQFF.

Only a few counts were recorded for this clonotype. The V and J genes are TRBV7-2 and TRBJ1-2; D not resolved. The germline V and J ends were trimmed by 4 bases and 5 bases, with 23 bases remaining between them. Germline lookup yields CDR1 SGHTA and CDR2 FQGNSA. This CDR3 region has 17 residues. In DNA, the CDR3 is TGTGCCAGCAGCTCCCGTCCCCAGGCCTCCTTAGGGTATGGCTACACCTTC. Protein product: CASSSRPQASLGYGYTF.

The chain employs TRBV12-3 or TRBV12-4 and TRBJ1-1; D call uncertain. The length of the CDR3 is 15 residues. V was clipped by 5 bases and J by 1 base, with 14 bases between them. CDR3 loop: CASSPERRGNTEAFF. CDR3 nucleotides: TGTGCCAGCAGTCCAGAACGCCGTGGGAACACTGAAGCTTTCTTT.

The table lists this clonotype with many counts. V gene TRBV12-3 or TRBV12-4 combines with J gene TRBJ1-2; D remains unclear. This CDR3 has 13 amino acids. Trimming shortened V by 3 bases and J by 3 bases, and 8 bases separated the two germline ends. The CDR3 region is CASSLRGDYGYTF. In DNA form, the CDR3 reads TGTGCCAGCAGTTTGCGGGGTGACTATGGCTACACCTTC.

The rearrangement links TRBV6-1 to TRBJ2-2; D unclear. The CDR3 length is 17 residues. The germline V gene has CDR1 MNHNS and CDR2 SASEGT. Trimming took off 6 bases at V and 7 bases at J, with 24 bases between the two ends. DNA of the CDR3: TGTGCCAGCAGGGCCGGATTCACACTTCTCCCGGGCGGGGAGCTGTTTTTT. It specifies CASRAGFTLLPGGELFF.

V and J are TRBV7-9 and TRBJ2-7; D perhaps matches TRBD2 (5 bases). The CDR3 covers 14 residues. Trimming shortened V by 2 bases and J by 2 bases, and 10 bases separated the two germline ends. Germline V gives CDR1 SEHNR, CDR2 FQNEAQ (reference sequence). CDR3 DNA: TGTGCCAGCAGCTTACCCGGACTTACCTACGAGCAGTACTTC. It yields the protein CASSLPGLTYEQYF.

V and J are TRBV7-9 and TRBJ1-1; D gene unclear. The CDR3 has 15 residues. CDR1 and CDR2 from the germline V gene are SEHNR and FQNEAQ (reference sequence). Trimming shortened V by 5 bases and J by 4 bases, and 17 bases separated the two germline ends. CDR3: CASSIPREEGTEAFF. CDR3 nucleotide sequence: TGTGCCAGCAGCATCCCCCGGGAGGAGGGCACTGAAGCTTTCTTT.

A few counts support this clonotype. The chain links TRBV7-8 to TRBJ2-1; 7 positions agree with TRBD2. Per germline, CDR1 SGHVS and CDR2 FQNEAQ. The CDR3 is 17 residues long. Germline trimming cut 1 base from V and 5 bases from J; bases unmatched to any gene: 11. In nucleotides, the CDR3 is TGTGCCAGCAGCTTAGTGGCTGGGACTAATCGGCACAATGAGCAGTTCTTC. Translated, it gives CASSLVAGTNRHNEQFF.

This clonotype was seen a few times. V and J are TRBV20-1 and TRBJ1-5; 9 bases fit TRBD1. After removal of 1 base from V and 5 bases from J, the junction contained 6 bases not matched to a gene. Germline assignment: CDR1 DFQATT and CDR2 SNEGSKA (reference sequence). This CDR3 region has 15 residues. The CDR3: CSARGDRENYQPQHF. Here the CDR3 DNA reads TGCAGTGCTAGAGGGGACAGGGAGAATTATCAGCCCCAGCATTTT.

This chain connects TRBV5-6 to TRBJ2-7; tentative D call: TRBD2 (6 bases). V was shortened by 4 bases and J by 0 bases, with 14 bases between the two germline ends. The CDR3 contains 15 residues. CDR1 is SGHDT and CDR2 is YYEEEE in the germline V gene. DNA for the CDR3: TGTGCCAGCAGCCTGTTGGAGGGGATCTCCTACGAGCAGTACGTC. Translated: CASSLLEGISYEQYV.

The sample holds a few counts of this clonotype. CDR3: CSASLGRGDYEQYF. The CDR3, as DNA: TGCAGTGCTTCTTTGGGACGGGGGGACTACGAGCAGTACTTC. The V gene is TRBV20-1, the J gene TRBJ2-7, with 7 positions matching TRBD2. The germline V gene encodes CDR1 DFQATT and CDR2 SNEGSKA (reference sequence). V shed 5 bases and J 3 bases; nucleotides not matched to a gene: 10. The CDR3 is 14 residues long.

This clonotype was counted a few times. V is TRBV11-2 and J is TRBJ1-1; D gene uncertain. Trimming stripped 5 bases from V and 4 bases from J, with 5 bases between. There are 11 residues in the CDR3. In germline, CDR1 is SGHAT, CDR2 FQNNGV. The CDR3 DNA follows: TGTGCCAGCAGCCGGACCACTGAAGCTTTCTTT. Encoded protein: CASSRTTEAFF.

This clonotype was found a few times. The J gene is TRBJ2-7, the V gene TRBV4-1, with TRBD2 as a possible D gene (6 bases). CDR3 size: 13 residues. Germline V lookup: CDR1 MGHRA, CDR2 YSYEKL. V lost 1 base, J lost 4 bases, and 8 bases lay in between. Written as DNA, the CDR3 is TGCGCCAGCAGCCAAGGGGACTCTTACGAGCAGTACTTC. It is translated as CASSQGDSYEQYF.

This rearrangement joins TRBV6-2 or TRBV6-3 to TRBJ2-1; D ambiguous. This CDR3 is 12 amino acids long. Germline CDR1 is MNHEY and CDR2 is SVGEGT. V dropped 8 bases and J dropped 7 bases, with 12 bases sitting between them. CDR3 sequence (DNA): TGTGCCAGCCGGGTCGCGAGGAATGAGCAGTTCTTC. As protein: CASRVARNEQFF.

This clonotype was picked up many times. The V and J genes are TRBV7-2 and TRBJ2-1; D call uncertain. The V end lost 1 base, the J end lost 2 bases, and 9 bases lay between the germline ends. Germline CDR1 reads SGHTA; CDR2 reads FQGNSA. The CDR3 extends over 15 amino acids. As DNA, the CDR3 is TGTGCCAGCAGCTTAGAGTATCTAGCCTACAATGAGCAGTTCTTC. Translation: CASSLEYLAYNEQFF.

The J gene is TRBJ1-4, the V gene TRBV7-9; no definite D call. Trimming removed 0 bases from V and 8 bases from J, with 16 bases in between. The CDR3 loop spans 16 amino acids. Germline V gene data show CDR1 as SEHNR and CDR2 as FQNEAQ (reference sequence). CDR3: CASSLAYGGVGEKLFF. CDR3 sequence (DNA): TGTGCCAGCAGCTTAGCCTATGGCGGGGTTGGGGAAAAACTGTTTTTT.

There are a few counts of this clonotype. The CDR3 DNA sequence: TGCAGTGCTAGAGATCCTAGCGCGTCGGGGACCATTCAGTACTTC. Amino acids: CSARDPSASGTIQYF. This chain connects TRBV20-1 to TRBJ2-4, with D maybe TRBD2 (6 bases). V was cut by 0 bases and J by 9 bases, with 18 bases left in between. This CDR3 has 15 amino acids. In germline, CDR1 is DFQATT, CDR2 SNEGSKA (reference sequence).